This T cell receptor (beta chain) comes out of a study of blood T cell repertoires in COVID-19 (dated by TCRdb to 2020 to 2021). At the level of the whole study: Collaborator samples came from the United States, Italy and Spain and covered acute and convalescent phases of COVID-19. A de-identified subject ID, COVID-19 status, age in years and sex were almost always included in the sample metadata. A freely available public database, intended as a resource for researchers studying the immune response to SARS-CoV-2, is where the repertoires were released. The material from the prospective study consisted of cDNA or gDNA derived from T cells, B-cell-depleted T cells, or PBMCs. Deeply sampled blood TCRbeta repertoires from subjects exposed to, actively infected with, or recovered from COVID-19 were included in the dataset. Where HLA class I and class II types were available, the types were taken from metadata supplied by the sample provider, not from assay-based typing. Samples were obtained from the ongoing ImmuneRACE study (first 160 participants) and from 1,254 subjects provided by 6 global collaborators.

TCRbeta CDR3 regions were amplified from genomic DNA using the immunoSEQ Assay, a bias-controlled multiplex PCR. In the original analysis: Nucleated cell counts per sample were estimated from amplification of reference gene primers within the assay. To quantify the absolute abundance of each unique TCRbeta CDR3 rearrangement, sequence reads were collapsed and filtered. Productive Simpson clonality was computed per sample as the square root of Simpson's diversity index over productive rearrangements. Held by TCRdb, this immuneACCESS table contains in-frame sequences only and omits some clones. Under half of the omission traces to an unresolved V gene where checked; the cause of the rest is unknown. V and J calls plus clone size are reproduced from that table; the DNA served to infer D and trimming. The sample yields about 120,000 clones; 79% were counted once. Roughly 4% of the sample is held by the ten biggest clonotypes.

Taken from cysteine to phenylalanine, the CDR3 has 14 residues. Just the 42-base CDR3 DNA is kept, in frame starting at base 1. Looking up the germline V gene (reference sequence) yields CDR1 SEHNR and CDR2 FQNEAQ. Trimmed from V: 7 bases; trimmed from J: 3 bases; junction bases lacking a gene match: 3. What the study reported, not specific to this receptor: How much clinical and demographic metadata was included differed by source and by participant, and the metadata was provided uncurated.

Collaborating institutions collected whole blood in K2EDTA tubes following their own protocols. For TCRbeta analysis, collaborators shipped samples as frozen whole blood, isolated PBMCs, or DNA extracted from either of those sample types. This clone was detected only a few times. Its antigen specificity is not known. One base away there is no much larger clone; base qualities are not given. The sequence is built from TRBV7-9 and TRBJ2-6; 7 nucleotides in the junction match TRBD2. The source material was peripheral blood. The clonotype was recovered from a woman aged 80 or older with acute or convalescent COVID-19. This receptor has the CDR3 CASTPGGGANVLTF. The nucleotides are TGTGCCAGCACCCCGGGGGGTGGGGCCAACGTCCTGACTTTC.